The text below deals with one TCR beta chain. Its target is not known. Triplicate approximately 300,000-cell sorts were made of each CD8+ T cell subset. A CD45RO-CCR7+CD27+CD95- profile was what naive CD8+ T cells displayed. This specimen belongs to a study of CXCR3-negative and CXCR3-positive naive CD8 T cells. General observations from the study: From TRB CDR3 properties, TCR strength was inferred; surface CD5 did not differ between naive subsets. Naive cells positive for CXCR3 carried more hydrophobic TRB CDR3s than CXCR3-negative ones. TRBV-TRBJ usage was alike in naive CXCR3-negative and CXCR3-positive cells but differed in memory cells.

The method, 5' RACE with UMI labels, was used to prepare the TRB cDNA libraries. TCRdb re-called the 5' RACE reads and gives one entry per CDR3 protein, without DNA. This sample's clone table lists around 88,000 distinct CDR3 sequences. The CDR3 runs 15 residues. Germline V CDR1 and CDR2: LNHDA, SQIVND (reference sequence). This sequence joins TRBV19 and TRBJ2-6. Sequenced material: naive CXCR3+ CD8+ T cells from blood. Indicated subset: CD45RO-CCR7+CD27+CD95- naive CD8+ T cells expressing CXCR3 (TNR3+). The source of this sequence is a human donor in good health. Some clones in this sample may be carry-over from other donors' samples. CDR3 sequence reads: CASSVQLSGANVLTF.